The rows below give T cell receptor beta chains drawn from one sample of a study of human T cells and chemical hapten exposure. Via MiXCR, TCRdb re-called the RACE reads, giving one row per CDR3 protein. Of 340,000 or so distinct CDR3 sequences listed, around 7% are singletons. This sample comprised whole blood, obtained in connection with sensitization to the hapten diphenylcyclopropenone (DPC). Every receptor here comes from a woman under 30 with alopecia areata. Some clones in this sample may be carry-over from other donors' samples. The CDR3 runs from the conserved cysteine through the conserved F or W. Fields, in order: J gene, clone size, D gene, V gene, CDR3 DNA, CDR3 protein. A D gene is named only where the DNA matches it firmly. Clone size is not always given. Where it is, it says once, few, many or a class for expanded clones.

>TRBJ2-3|many|.|TRBV5-4
TGTGCCAGCAGCTTGGAAGCGCCATTGACGGATACGCAGTATTTT
CASSLEAPLTDTQYF
>TRBJ1-1|.|.|TRBV2
TGTGCCAGCAGTATTATCCCGAACGACTACACTGAAGCTTTCTTT
CASSIIPNDYTEAFF
>TRBJ2-2|.|.|TRBV3-1
TGTGCCAGCAGCCAAGGGGCCAGGGGCTCCGGGGAGCTGTTTTTT
CASSQGARGSGELFF
>TRBJ2-3|few|.|TRBV12-5
TGTGCTAGTGGTTTGGTATTCCCGAAAGGTGCGCAGTATTTT
CASGLVFPKGAQYF
>TRBJ1-6|.|.|TRBV14
TGTGCCAGCAGCCAAGTAGGCCGGGGAGATAATTCACCCCTCCACTTT
CASSQVGRGDNSPLHF
>TRBJ1-1|few|.|TRBV6-5
TGTGCCAGCAGTTACTCGACTGGACGAGTGAACACTGAAGCTTTCTTT
CASSYSTGRVNTEAFF
>TRBJ2-1|few|TRBD2|TRBV20-1
TGCAGTGCCAGTAGCGGGCAGATCAATGAGCAGTTCTTC
CSASSGQINEQFF
>TRBJ1-5|many|TRBD1|TRBV12-3/TRBV12-4
TGTGCCAGCACCCAGGGGGGAGATCAGCCCCAGCATTTT
CASTQGGDQPQHF
>TRBJ1-1|.|.|TRBV5-6
TGTGCCAGCAGCTTCGGAAAACCCAAAACTGAAGCTTTCTTT
CASSFGKPKTEAFF
>TRBJ2-3|.|.|TRBV7-9
TGTGCCAGCAGCTTACGGTCGGAGGCAGATACGCAGTATTTT
CASSLRSEADTQYF
>TRBJ2-3|.|.|TRBV7-2
TGTGCCAGCAGCCCCGAAGACCGTTTAGCGCAGTATTTT
CASSPEDRLAQYF
>TRBJ1-1|few|.|TRBV29-1
TGCAGCGTTGAAATGGGCACCTTGAACACTGAAGCTTTCTTT
CSVEMGTLNTEAFF
>TRBJ2-7|few|.|TRBV5-1
TGCGCCAGCAGCTTATCCGCCTCAGCTAATCTCCCTTCCGAGCAGTACTTC
CASSLSASANLPSEQYF
>TRBJ2-1|few|TRBD2|TRBV14
TGTGCCAGCAGCCTGACCCGACTAGCGGGGGAGAATGAGCAGTTCTTC
CASSLTRLAGENEQFF
>TRBJ1-2|few|TRBD1|TRBV28
TGTGCCAGCAGTACAACGGGACAGGGGGCTAGAGGCTACACCTTC
CASSTTGQGARGYTF
>TRBJ2-3|many|.|TRBV3-1
TGTGCCAGCAGCCAAGATGGTGGCCATACGCAGTATTTT
CASSQDGGHTQYF
>TRBJ2-3|.|TRBD1|TRBV10-3
TGTGCCATCAGGCCGGGACAGAGCACAGATACGCAGTATTTT
CAIRPGQSTDTQYF
>TRBJ2-7|few|TRBD2|TRBV4-1
TGCGCCAGCAGCCACCCACGGGGGGAGATTTCAAACTCCTACGAGCAGTACTTC
CASSHPRGEISNSYEQYF
>TRBJ2-2|few|.|TRBV24-1
TGTGCCACCAGTGATTTGGCGGGACAGTACACCGGGGAGCTGTTTTTT
CATSDLAGQYTGELFF
>TRBJ2-4|many|.|TRBV5-1
TGCGCCAGCAGCTTGGATGTGACGGACATTCAGTACTTC
CASSLDVTDIQYF
>TRBJ2-5|.|TRBD1|TRBV28
TGTGCCAGCAGTTTATCGGGACAGACCGAAGAGACCCAGTACTTC
CASSLSGQTEETQYF
>TRBJ2-1|many|.|TRBV25-1
TGTGCCAGCAGCTACGGGGTTGAGCAGTTCTTC
CASSYGVEQFF
>TRBJ2-3|many|TRBD2|TRBV6-2/TRBV6-3
TGTGCCAGCTGTAGCGGGATCACAGATACGCAGTATTTT
CASCSGITDTQYF
>TRBJ1-1|many|.|TRBV28
TGTGCCAGCAGTTTATTGCAGGCAGGGGAAAGAACTGAAGCTTTCTTT
CASSLLQAGERTEAFF
>TRBJ2-3|many|.|TRBV7-2
TGTGCCAGCAGCTCCCAACCCGGGGGTCGGACAGATACGCAGTATTTT
CASSSQPGGRTDTQYF
>TRBJ1-5|.|.|TRBV28
TGTGCCAGCAGTTTATTGGGGGTTGCTTTTCAGCCCCAGCATTTT
CASSLLGVAFQPQHF
>TRBJ2-1|.|TRBD2|TRBV7-7
TGTGCTAGCAGCCCGGGGACTAGCGGGGGGGCTAAGCAGTTCTTC
CASSPGTSGGAKQFF
>TRBJ1-2|few|TRBD1|TRBV12-3/TRBV12-4
TGTGCCAGCAGTCAGGGGGGTCGTGGCTACACCTTC
CASSQGGRGYTF
>TRBJ1-1|few|TRBD1|TRBV4-2
TGTGCCAGCAGCCAAAGACAGGGGGCGAGCACTGAAGCTTTCTTT
CASSQRQGASTEAFF
>TRBJ2-5|few|TRBD2|TRBV9
TGTGCCAGCAGCGTAGGACTAGCGGGGGGACAGACCCAGTACTTC
CASSVGLAGGQTQYF
>TRBJ1-5|many|TRBD1|TRBV5-5
TGTGCCAGCAGCTGGGACAGTTGGGATCAGCCCCAGCATTTT
CASSWDSWDQPQHF
>TRBJ1-6|.|.|TRBV4-1
TGCGCCAGCAGCCAAGTAGGGGTTGATTCACCCCTCCACTTT
CASSQVGVDSPLHF
>TRBJ1-6|few|TRBD1|TRBV5-6
TGTGCCAGCAGCCTACCGGGACAGGGGCTTAATAATTCACCCCTCCACTTT
CASSLPGQGLNNSPLHF
>TRBJ1-5|few|TRBD1|TRBV16
TGTGCCAGCAGCCCCGGACAGGGACTGCAGCCCCAGCATTTT
CASSPGQGLQPQHF
>TRBJ2-1|many|TRBD2|TRBV6-2/TRBV6-3
TGTGCCAGCAGCCCCGGACTAGCCAATGAGCAGTTCTTC
CASSPGLANEQFF
>TRBJ2-7|once|.|TRBV7-8
TGTGCCAGCAGTACCGGGCCCAACGAGCAGTACTTC
CASSTGPNEQYF
>TRBJ1-2|.|.|TRBV7-2
TGTGCCAGCAGCTCCGGGACGAATAACTATGGCTACACCTTC
CASSSGTNNYGYTF
>TRBJ2-3|many|.|TRBV27
TGTGCCAGCAGAGAGAGGGGTATGACAGATACGCAGTATTTT
CASRERGMTDTQYF
>TRBJ1-4|.|.|TRBV20-1
TGCAGTGCTAGAGTGCCGGCAGAGTGGGGGAAACTGTTTTTT
CSARVPAEWGKLFF
>TRBJ2-3|.|.|TRBV12-3/TRBV12-4
TGTGCCAGCATAGCGGAGCTCACAGATACGCAGTATTTT
CASIAELTDTQYF
>TRBJ2-2|.|TRBD1|TRBV27
TGTGCCAGCAGTTTTTATGGGGATGGACAGGGAGGAACCGGGGAGCTGTTTTTT
CASSFYGDGQGGTGELFF
>TRBJ2-2|many|.|TRBV20-1
TGCAGTGCTAGAGATGGAGGCGGGGAGAACACCGGGGAGCTGTTTTTT
CSARDGGGENTGELFF